This T cell receptor (beta chain) was retrieved from a study of blood T cells in healthy people across ages. The authors ran a second PCR of 7 to 11 cycles using a sample-barcoded 5' primer and a J-beta primer mix. TCRdb independently ran MiXCR on the 5' RACE reads; one entry per CDR3 protein. The sample yields approximately 1,000,000 distinct CDR3 sequences, less than 45% seen once. Germline V gives CDR1 SGHTS, CDR2 YDEGEE. The length of the CDR3 is 14 residues. Trimming shortened V by 4 bases and J by 11 bases, and 19 bases separated the two germline ends. Donors were systemically healthy Caucasian individuals from Russia aged roughly 6 to 100 years.

This sequence joins TRBV5-8 and TRBJ2-1; D is perhaps TRBD1 (6 bases). The sample taken for sequencing was blood. This TCR derives from a man aged 18 to 29 in good health. The CDR3 region has the DNA TGTGCCAGCAGCCCTATACCCCGCAGGGGAAAGCAGTTCTTC. Amino acids: CASSPIPRRGKQFF.